This is a list of T cell receptor beta chains from one sample in a study of regulatory T cells in long-lasting Graves disease. TCRdb reprocessed the multiplex PCR reads with MiXCR, giving one entry per CDR3 protein. The sample carries approximately 300,000 distinct CDR3 sequences, over 15% recorded once. The material was peripheral blood mononuclear cells (PBMCs), obtained at new diagnosis, from a patient treated with antithyroid drugs. These receptor sequences come from a female donor with Graves disease. Each CDR3 is given with its conserved first and last residue. Fields, in order: V gene, J gene, clone size, D gene, CDR3 length, CDR3 protein, CDR3 DNA. A D gene is named only where the DNA matches it firmly. The size of a clone is reported for some rows only, either as once, few or many, or as a class for expanded clones.

TRBV12-3/TRBV12-4,TRBJ1-1,many,-,13,CASSPGGPPEAFF,TGTGCCAGCAGTCCGGGAGGCCCCCCTGAAGCTTTCTTT
TRBV6-2/TRBV6-3,TRBJ2-3,many,TRBD1,17,CAGHLGTGGFSTDTQYF,TGTGCCGGCCACCTCGGGACAGGGGGCTTTAGCACAGATACGCAGTATTTT
TRBV6-1,TRBJ1-2,many,-,14,CASSLGGSGYGYTF,TGTGCCAGCAGCCTCGGAGGGTCGGGTTATGGCTACACCTTC
TRBV5-1,TRBJ1-1,many,-,11,CASSLTGEAFF,TGTGCCAGCAGCTTGACAGGAGAAGCTTTCTTT
TRBV5-1,TRBJ2-2,many,-,13,CASSSIEGGELFF,TGCGCCAGCAGCTCGATCGAAGGCGGGGAGCTGTTTTTT
TRBV7-3,TRBJ2-1,many,-,13,CASSLGKSNEQFF,TGTGCCAGCAGCTTGGGGAAGTCCAATGAGCAGTTCTTC
TRBV5-4,TRBJ2-1,-,-,16,CASSPAASSSYNEQFF,TGTGCCAGCAGCCCGGCCGCTAGCTCCTCCTACAATGAGCAGTTCTTC
TRBV12-3/TRBV12-4,TRBJ2-3,many,TRBD1,14,CASNRDRGTDTQYF,TGTGCCAGCAACCGGGACAGGGGTACAGATACGCAGTATTTT
TRBV29-1,TRBJ2-7,-,-,11,CSVGPRDSQYF,TGCAGCGTTGGCCCCCGGGACTCTCAGTACTTC
TRBV9,TRBJ2-7,many,-,13,CASSVARRGEQYF,TGTGCCAGCAGCGTAGCTCGGAGAGGCGAGCAGTACTTC
TRBV7-3,TRBJ1-1,many,-,13,CASRAHSNTEAFF,TGTGCCAGCAGAGCACACTCGAACACTGAAGCTTTCTTT
TRBV29-1,TRBJ1-1,many,TRBD1,14,CSVGVQGAITEAFF,TGCAGCGTTGGAGTACAGGGGGCGATTACTGAAGCTTTCTTT
TRBV6-5,TRBJ1-1,-,TRBD1,14,CASSYQGGRTEAFF,TGTGCCAGCAGTTACCAGGGGGGGCGGACTGAAGCTTTCTTT
TRBV20-1,TRBJ2-5,-,-,14,CSARDTGPGETQYF,TGCAGTGCTAGAGATACTGGCCCGGGGGAGACCCAGTACTTC
TRBV2,TRBJ1-2,once,-,16,CASRAGLGMSGYGYTF,TGTGCCAGCAGGGCAGGACTGGGGATGAGTGGCTATGGCTACACCTTC
TRBV9,TRBJ1-1,many,TRBD1,14,CASSQPGQGSDAFF,TGTGCCAGCAGCCAACCGGGACAGGGTTCGGATGCTTTCTTT
TRBV24-1,TRBJ2-5,many,-,13,CATSKGFRETQYF,TGTGCCACCAGCAAGGGGTTCCGAGAGACCCAGTACTTC
TRBV6-1,TRBJ2-2,few,-,15,CASRKAQGGNGELFF,TGTGCCAGCAGAAAAGCCCAGGGGGGTAACGGGGAGCTGTTTTTT
TRBV2,TRBJ2-5,-,-,15,CASSEGGSHQETQYF,TGTGCCAGCAGTGAAGGAGGGAGCCACCAAGAGACCCAGTACTTC
TRBV11-2,TRBJ2-3,many,-,15,CASSPGGGRTDTQYF,TGTGCCAGCAGCCCCGGAGGGGGACGCACAGATACGCAGTATTTT
TRBV20-1,TRBJ2-7,many,-,13,CSAIWDTTYEQYF,TGCAGTGCTATTTGGGACACCACCTACGAGCAGTACTTC
TRBV28,TRBJ1-5,many,-,14,CASSPPGGNQPQHF,TGTGCCAGCAGCCCGCCGGGGGGCAATCAGCCCCAGCATTTT
TRBV2,TRBJ1-1,many,-,14,CASSEFGPNTEAFF,TGTGCCAGCAGTGAATTCGGTCCGAACACTGAAGCTTTCTTT
TRBV13,TRBJ2-3,many,-,15,CASSLRRIGTDTQYF,TGTGCCAGCAGCTTACGGAGGATTGGCACAGATACGCAGTATTTT
TRBV19,TRBJ1-6,many,-,15,CASSIGKGAESPLHF,TGTGCCAGTAGTATAGGGAAGGGTGCGGAGTCACCCCTCCACTTT
TRBV4-1,TRBJ2-3,once,-,16,CASSQAAVGVRDTQYF,TGCGCCAGCAGCCAAGCAGCAGTGGGAGTTCGTGATACGCAGTATTTT
TRBV20-1,TRBJ2-3,many,-,12,CSATQKTDTQYF,TGCAGTGCTACACAGAAAACAGATACGCAGTATTTT
TRBV7-9,TRBJ2-4,many,-,15,CASSPDSSAKNIQYF,TGTGCCAGCAGCCCGGACAGCTCCGCCAAAAACATTCAGTACTTC
TRBV11-2,TRBJ1-1,many,-,13,CASSFVSLGGAFF,TGTGCCAGCAGCTTTGTCTCCCTCGGGGGAGCTTTCTTT
TRBV11-3,TRBJ2-2,once,-,13,CASSSIHGGELFF,TGTGCCAGCAGCTCGATCCATGGCGGGGAGCTGTTTTTT
TRBV5-4,TRBJ2-1,many,-,15,CASSSGLGTYNEQFF,TGTGCCAGCAGCTCGGGGCTAGGGACCTACAATGAGCAGTTCTTC
TRBV5-6,TRBJ2-1,many,TRBD2,18,CASSSVPPGSGRRNEQFF,TGTGCCAGCAGCAGTGTACCGCCGGGGAGCGGGAGGCGAAATGAGCAGTTCTTC
TRBV28,TRBJ1-1,many,-,14,CASSLQGGNTEAFF,TGTGCCAGCAGTTTGCAGGGAGGGAACACTGAAGCTTTCTTT
TRBV24-1,TRBJ2-1,-,TRBD2,18,CATSDPGTSGEGENEQFF,TGTGCCACCAGTGATCCCGGGACTAGCGGAGAGGGAGAAAATGAGCAGTTCTTC
TRBV12-3/TRBV12-4,TRBJ2-7,many,TRBD2,15,CASSLTSGSYDEQYF,TGTGCCAGCAGTCTGACTAGCGGGAGTTACGACGAGCAGTACTTC
TRBV27,TRBJ2-7,many,-,14,CASSLNGQNSAQYF,TGTGCCAGCAGTCTCAATGGACAGAATAGTGCGCAGTACTTC
TRBV10-3,TRBJ2-5,-,TRBD2,18,CAISEGLPGLAGDAAQYF,TGTGCCATCAGTGAAGGACTCCCCGGACTAGCGGGAGACGCGGCCCAGTACTTC
TRBV25-1,TRBJ1-1,many,TRBD1,17,CASSEYQRTGGVAEAFF,TGTGCCAGCAGTGAATATCAGAGGACAGGGGGTGTAGCTGAAGCTTTCTTT
TRBV12-3/TRBV12-4,TRBJ1-1,-,-,12,CASSSGPTEAFF,TGTGCCAGCAGCTCGGGGCCCACTGAAGCTTTCTTT
TRBV7-8,TRBJ2-2,many,-,15,CASSLARGWTGELFF,TGTGCCAGCAGCTTAGCGCGAGGGTGGACCGGGGAGCTGTTTTTT
TRBV20-1,TRBJ2-7,-,TRBD2,17,CSARDTGGTSGIGEQYF,TGCAGTGCTAGAGATACAGGGGGGACTAGCGGGATTGGGGAGCAGTACTTC
TRBV20-1,TRBJ2-7,many,-,12,CSAVTGPYEQYF,TGCAGTGCTGTAACCGGCCCCTACGAGCAGTACTTC
TRBV11-2,TRBJ2-7,many,-,15,CASSLGTGYSYEQYF,TGTGCCAGCAGCTTAGGCACAGGTTACTCCTACGAGCAGTACTTC
TRBV6-1,TRBJ1-4,few,-,15,CASSEGRGEVEKLFF,TGTGCCAGCAGTGAAGGAAGGGGAGAGGTTGAAAAACTGTTTTTT
TRBV19,TRBJ1-3,many,-,15,CASSISRFAGDTIYF,TGTGCCAGTAGTATTAGCAGGTTTGCAGGGGACACCATATATTTT
TRBV6-2/TRBV6-3,TRBJ1-6,-,-,14,CASGGQLLNSPLHF,TGTGCCAGCGGGGGTCAGTTGCTTAATTCACCCCTCCACTTT
TRBV28,TRBJ2-5,many,TRBD1,13,CASTTGDSETQYF,TGTGCCAGTACGACAGGGGACTCTGAGACCCAGTACTTC
TRBV12-3/TRBV12-4,TRBJ2-4,-,TRBD1,17,CASIPPGGRWGKNIQYF,TGTGCCAGCATCCCACCAGGGGGTCGTTGGGGCAAAAACATTCAGTACTTC
TRBV7-9,TRBJ2-1,many,TRBD2,17,CASSLWPRRGTSDEQFF,TGTGCCAGCAGCTTATGGCCCCGGCGTGGGACTAGCGACGAGCAGTTCTTC
TRBV30,TRBJ2-1,-,-,11,CAWNGGNEQFF,TGTGCCTGGAACGGGGGCAATGAGCAGTTCTTC
TRBV4-2,TRBJ1-6,many,-,15,CASSQGTDANSPLHF,TGTGCCAGCAGCCAAGGGACTGATGCGAATTCACCCCTCCACTTT